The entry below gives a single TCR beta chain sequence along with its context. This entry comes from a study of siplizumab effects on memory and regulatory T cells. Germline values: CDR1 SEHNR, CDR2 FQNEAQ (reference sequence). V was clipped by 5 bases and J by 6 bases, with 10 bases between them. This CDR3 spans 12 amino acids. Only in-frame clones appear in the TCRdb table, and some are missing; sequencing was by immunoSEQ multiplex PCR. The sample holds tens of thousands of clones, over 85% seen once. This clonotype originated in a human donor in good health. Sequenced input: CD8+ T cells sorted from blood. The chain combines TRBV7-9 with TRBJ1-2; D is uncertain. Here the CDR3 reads CASSPSRDGYTF. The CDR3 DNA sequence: TGTGCCAGCAGCCCTAGCCGGGATGGCTACACCTTC.